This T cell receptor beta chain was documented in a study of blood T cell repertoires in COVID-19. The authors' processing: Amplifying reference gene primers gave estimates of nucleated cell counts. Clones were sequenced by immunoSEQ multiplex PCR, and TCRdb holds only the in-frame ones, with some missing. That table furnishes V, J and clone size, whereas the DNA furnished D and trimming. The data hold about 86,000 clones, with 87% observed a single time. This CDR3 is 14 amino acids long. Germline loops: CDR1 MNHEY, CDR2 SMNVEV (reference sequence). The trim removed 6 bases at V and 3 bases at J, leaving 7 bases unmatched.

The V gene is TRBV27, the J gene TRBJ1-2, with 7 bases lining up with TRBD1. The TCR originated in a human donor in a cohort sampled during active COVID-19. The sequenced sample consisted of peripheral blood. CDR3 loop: CASSLTGIHYGYTF. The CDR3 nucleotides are TGTGCCAGCAGCCTGACAGGGATCCACTATGGCTACACCTTC.